A single sample gave rise to the 24 T cell receptor beta chains below, sequenced in a study of blood T cell repertoires in COVID-19. Repertoires were generated with immunoSEQ multiplex PCR, while TCRdb's copy carries only in-frame clones and drops some. This sample carries roughly 97,000 clones, approximately 91% of them seen once, and the ten largest clones take more than 4.5%. Sequenced sample: peripheral blood. The receptors here all came from a human donor in a cohort sampled during active COVID-19.

This clone was detected only a few times. This sequence joins TRBV6-5 and TRBJ1-5; D possibly corresponds to TRBD1 (5 bases). Deletions cut 11 bases from V and 6 bases from J, with 17 bases between. CDR1 is MNHEY, CDR2 SVGAGI, per germline. The CDR3 is 13 amino acids. The CDR3 loop is CAVRNQQGQPQHF. The CDR3 nucleotides are TGTGCCGTGAGGAATCAGCAGGGTCAGCCCCAGCATTTT.

A single count supports this clone. The gene calls are TRBV6-1 and TRBJ2-7; tentatively, D is TRBD1 (5 bases). This CDR3 region has 13 residues. Trimming took off 3 bases at V and 5 bases at J, with 11 bases between the two ends. CDR1 and CDR2 (germline): MNHNS, SASEGT. In DNA, the CDR3 is TGTGCCAGCAGTGAGTGGGGCAAGGACGAGCAGTACTTC. It specifies CASSEWGKDEQYF.

The table lists this clone with a count of one. The rearrangement uses TRBV11-2 and TRBJ1-2; 8 bases map to TRBD1. CDR1 is SGHAT and CDR2 is FQNNGV in the germline V gene. The CDR3 runs 17 residues. With V trimmed by 2 bases and J by 4 bases, 12 bases remained unmatched. CDR3 DNA sequence: TGTGCCAGCAGCTTAAGGACAGGGCTTGGGGGATTCTATGGCTACACCTTC. It specifies CASSLRTGLGGFYGYTF.

The chain links TRBV5-1 to TRBJ2-3; 7 bases line up with TRBD2. V shed 0 bases and J 0 bases; nucleotides not matched to a gene: 4. This CDR3 has 16 residues. Germline V lookup: CDR1 SGHRS, CDR2 YFSETQ. Here the CDR3 DNA reads TGCGCCAGCAGCTTGGGGGCTAGCGGTAGCACAGATACGCAGTATTTT. Encoded protein: CASSLGASGSTDTQYF.

J is TRBJ1-6 and V is TRBV3-1 (or the pseudogene TRBV3-2); D remains unclear. V was cut by 1 base and J by 9 bases, with 10 bases left in between. Germline-derived CDR1 and CDR2 are LGHDT and YNNKEL (reference sequence). The CDR3 runs to 14 residues. CDR3 in amino acids: CASSQVFVVSPLHF. CDR3 bases: TGTGCCAGCAGCCAAGTTTTTGTCGTTTCACCCCTCCACTTT.

The chain couples TRBV9 to TRBJ2-5, with 9 bases aligning to TRBD1. V shed 3 bases, J shed 1 base, and the junction held 7 bases outside the gene matches. Germline assignment: CDR1 SGDLS and CDR2 YYNGEE. This CDR3 is built from 16 residues. The DNA of the CDR3 is TGTGCCAGCAGCGAGCGGACAGGGGCAATCCAAGAGACCCAGTACTTC. Translation: CASSERTGAIQETQYF.

CDR3 DNA sequence: TGTGCCAGCAGCCAAGAAACAAGGGGGAATGAGCAGTTCTTC. Its protein is CASSQETRGNEQFF. This chain links TRBV3-1 (or the pseudogene TRBV3-2) with TRBJ2-1, with a weak D call TRBD1 (6 bases). CDR1 and CDR2 from the germline V gene are LGHDT and YNNKEL (reference sequence). The CDR3 spans 14 residues. The ends were cut back, 0 bases at V and 7 bases at J, with 10 bases in the middle.

The chain uses TRBV7-2 and TRBJ2-1, with D possibly TRBD2 on 6 matching bases. The CDR3 loop spans 16 amino acids. Germline V lookup: CDR1 SGHTA, CDR2 FQGNSA. The V end lost 5 bases, the J end lost 5 bases, and 19 bases lay between the germline ends. CDR3 coding DNA: TGTGCCAGCAGCACCTGGGGCCTAGCGAGAAACAATGAGCAGTTCTTC. It translates to CASSTWGLARNNEQFF.

The V and J genes are TRBV4-3 and TRBJ1-5; D uncertain. The germline gives CDR1 LGHNA, CDR2 YSLEER. There are 13 residues in the CDR3. V dropped 0 bases and J dropped 4 bases, with 4 bases sitting between them. The CDR3, as DNA: TGCGCCAGCAGCCAAGATACTAATCAGCCCCAGCATTTT. Translating it yields CASSQDTNQPQHF.

This chain joins TRBV7-3 and TRBJ2-1, with 14 bases lining up with TRBD2. Germline assignment: CDR1 SGHTA and CDR2 FQGTGA. This CDR3 region has 15 residues. With 5 bases clipped from V and 9 bases from J, the junction kept 6 bases outside the gene matches. The CDR3 reads CASSETSGGAGEQFF. In DNA form, the CDR3 reads TGTGCCAGCAGCGAGACTAGCGGGGGGGCAGGTGAGCAGTTCTTC.

J is TRBJ1-5 and V is TRBV18; D gene uncertain. The length of the CDR3 is 15 residues. The germline V and J ends were trimmed by 1 base and 2 bases, with 9 bases remaining between them. Germline CDR1 and CDR2: KGHSH and LQKENI. This chain's CDR3 is CASSPQQMGNQPQHF. CDR3 DNA sequence: TGTGCCAGCTCACCACAACAGATGGGCAATCAGCCCCAGCATTTT.

The chain combines TRBV6-6 with TRBJ2-3; tentatively, D is TRBD1 (6 bases). From germline, CDR1 is MNHNY and CDR2 SVGAGI (reference sequence). The CDR3 is made up of 16 amino acids. The V gene lost 5 bases and the J gene lost 2 bases, with 17 bases spanning the gap. In DNA, the CDR3 is TGTGCCAGCAGTCAGGACAGTTCATGGTTCACAGATACGCAGTATTTT. Translated: CASSQDSSWFTDTQYF.

This chain connects TRBV11-3 to TRBJ2-3, with 8 bases identical to TRBD2. Germline V CDR1 and CDR2: SGHNT, YENEEA. This CDR3 is built from 16 residues. V trimming: 1 base; J trimming: 0 bases; junction bases outside the gene matches: 3. CDR3 residues: CASSLGLAQSTDTQYF. The CDR3 DNA reads as TGTGCCAGCAGCTTAGGACTAGCGCAAAGCACAGATACGCAGTATTTT.

This clone was recorded only once. The genes are TRBV4-2 and TRBJ2-1; the D gene is possibly TRBD2 (5 bases). Germline lookup yields CDR1 LGHNA and CDR2 YNFKEQ. Trimming pared 4 bases from V and 6 bases from J, leaving 22 bases between. The CDR3 has 17 residues. This CDR3 reads CASSLRPGSANLNEQFF. CDR3 nucleotide sequence: TGTGCCAGCAGCCTCCGGCCGGGGAGCGCAAACCTCAATGAGCAGTTCTTC.

The chain carries TRBV19 and TRBJ2-3; perhaps TRBD2 as D (6 bases). Germline V lookup: CDR1 LNHDA, CDR2 SQIVND (reference sequence). The length of the CDR3 is 15 residues. With 1 base removed from V and 3 bases from J, the gap between germline ends came to 11 bases. CDR3 region: CASSIAGRVTDTQYF. The CDR3 region has the DNA TGTGCCAGTAGTATAGCCGGGAGAGTGACAGATACGCAGTATTTT.

The gene calls are TRBV7-2 and TRBJ1-6; D is uncertain. From germline, CDR1 is SGHTA and CDR2 FQGNSA. The CDR3 contains 14 residues. The germline V and J ends were trimmed by 1 base and 9 bases, with 10 bases remaining between them. CDR3 in amino acids: CASSLGQVTSPLHF. DNA of the CDR3: TGTGCCAGCAGCTTAGGGCAGGTTACTTCACCCCTCCACTTT.

The chain couples TRBV5-6 to TRBJ2-5, with TRBD1 as a possible D gene (6 bases). The CDR3 totals 13 residues. Germline loops: CDR1 SGHDT, CDR2 YYEEEE. The V end was cut by 4 bases, the J end by 5 bases, with 12 bases between. The CDR3 reads CASSLTGEETQYF. The CDR3, as DNA: TGTGCCAGCAGCCTGACAGGAGAGGAGACCCAGTACTTC.

This clone was found once. The rearrangement uses TRBV7-3 and TRBJ2-1; a weak D match, TRBD2 (6 bases). Looked up from germline, CDR1 is SGHTA and CDR2 is FQGTGA. Trimming stripped 5 bases from V and 9 bases from J, with 20 bases between. The CDR3 totals 15 residues. This CDR3 reads CASSPIAGRPLEQFF. The CDR3 DNA reads TGTGCCAGCAGCCCGATCGCGGGACGGCCCCTTGAGCAGTTCTTC. The full variable domain, its missing parts supplied by reference TRBV7-3 and TRBJ2-1, is GAGVSQTPSNKVTEKGKYVELRCDPISGHTALYWYRQSLGQGPEFLIYFQGTGAADDSGLPNDRFFAVRPEGSVSTLKIQRTERGDSAVYLCASSPIAGRPLEQFFGPGTRLTVL.

This clone was seen a single time. The V and J genes are TRBV10-3 and TRBJ1-2, with D unclear. The V gene lost 1 base and the J gene lost 1 base, with 10 bases spanning the gap. Germline-derived CDR1 and CDR2 are ENHRY and SYGVKD. The CDR3 spans 15 residues. As DNA, the CDR3 is TGTGCCATCAGTGAGTACGAGGGAATTAACTATGGCTACACCTTC. It specifies CAISEYEGINYGYTF.

The gene calls are TRBV27 and TRBJ2-7, with 8 bases aligning to TRBD1. The CDR3 is 13 amino acids. V lost 0 bases to trimming and J lost 11 bases; unmatched junction nucleotides: 6. Per the germline V gene, CDR1 is MNHEY and CDR2 is SMNVEV (reference sequence). The CDR3 coding sequence is TGTGCCAGCAGTTTATCCGACAGGGGTACTAAGTACTTC. This gives the protein CASSLSDRGTKYF.

The rearrangement links TRBV13 to TRBJ2-3; perhaps TRBD1 as D (6 bases). The CDR3 is made up of 15 amino acids. V lost 0 bases to trimming and J lost 4 bases, with 11 bases between them. Germline V gives CDR1 PRHDT, CDR2 FYEKMQ (reference sequence). CDR3 in amino acids: CASSLGGGGADTQYF. The CDR3 nucleotides are TGTGCCAGCAGCTTAGGTGGGGGCGGCGCAGATACGCAGTATTTT.

The chain uses TRBV12-3 or TRBV12-4 and TRBJ1-5; no definite D call. The CDR3 has 11 residues. V was pared by 6 bases and J by 7 bases, with 7 bases between. In DNA form, the CDR3 reads TGTGCCAGCAGCACGGGACAGCCCCAGCATTTT. Its translation is CASSTGQPQHF.

The chain has TRBV9 and TRBJ2-3, with D maybe TRBD2 (6 bases). Trimming stripped 0 bases from V and 5 bases from J, with 16 bases between. CDR1 SGDLS and CDR2 YYNGEE come from the germline V gene. This CDR3 region has 16 residues. CDR3 sequence: CASSVGAGQILDTQYF. The DNA of the CDR3 is TGTGCCAGCAGCGTAGGTGCGGGGCAGATTTTAGATACGCAGTATTTT.

The V and J genes are TRBV7-2 and TRBJ1-4; a possible D gene is TRBD1 (5 bases). Trimming stripped 0 bases from V and 8 bases from J, with 13 bases between. Per germline, CDR1 SGHTA and CDR2 FQGNSA. The CDR3 loop spans 15 amino acids. The CDR3 DNA reads TGTGCCAGCAGCTTAGCAGGGGTGGTTGGGGAAAAACTGTTTTTT. Translation: CASSLAGVVGEKLFF.